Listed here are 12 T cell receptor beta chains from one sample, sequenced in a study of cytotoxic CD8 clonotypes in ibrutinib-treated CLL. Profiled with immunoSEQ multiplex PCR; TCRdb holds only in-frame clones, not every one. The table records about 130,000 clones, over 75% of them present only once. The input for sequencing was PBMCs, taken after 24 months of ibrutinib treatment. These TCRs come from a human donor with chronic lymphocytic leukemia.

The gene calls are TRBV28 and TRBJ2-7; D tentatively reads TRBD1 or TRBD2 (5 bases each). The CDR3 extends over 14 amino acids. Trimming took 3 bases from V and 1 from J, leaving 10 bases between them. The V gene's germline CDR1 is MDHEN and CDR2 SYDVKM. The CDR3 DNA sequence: TGTGCCAGCAGTTTGAGGGGTCCATCCTACGAGCAGTACTTC. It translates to CASSLRGPSYEQYF.

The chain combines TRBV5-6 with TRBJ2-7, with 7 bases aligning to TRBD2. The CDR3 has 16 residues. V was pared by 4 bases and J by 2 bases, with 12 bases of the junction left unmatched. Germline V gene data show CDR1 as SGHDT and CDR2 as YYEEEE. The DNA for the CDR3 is TGTGCCAGCAGCCCCCAGGGAGGGCGGGAAGCCTACGAGCAGTACTTC. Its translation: CASSPQGGREAYEQYF.

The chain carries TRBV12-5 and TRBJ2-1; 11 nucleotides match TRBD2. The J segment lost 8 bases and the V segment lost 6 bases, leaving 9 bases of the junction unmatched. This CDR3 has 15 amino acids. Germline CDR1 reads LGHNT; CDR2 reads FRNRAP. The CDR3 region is CASGAGTSGEDEQFF. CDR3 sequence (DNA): TGTGCTAGTGGGGCTGGGACTAGCGGTGAGGATGAGCAGTTCTTC.

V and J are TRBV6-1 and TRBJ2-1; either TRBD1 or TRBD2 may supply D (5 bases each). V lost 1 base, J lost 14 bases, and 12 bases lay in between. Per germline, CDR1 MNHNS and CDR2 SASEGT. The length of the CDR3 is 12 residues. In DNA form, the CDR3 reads TGTGCCAGCAGTGAAGTGTGGGACCCAGAGTTCTTC. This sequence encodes CASSEVWDPEFF.

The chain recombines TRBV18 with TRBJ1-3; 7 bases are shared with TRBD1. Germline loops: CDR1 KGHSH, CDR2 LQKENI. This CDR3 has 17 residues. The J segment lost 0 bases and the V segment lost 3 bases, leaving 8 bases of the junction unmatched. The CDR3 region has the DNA TGTGCCAGCTCACCCACGGACAGGCTGGGCTCTGGAAACACCATATATTTT. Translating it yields CASSPTDRLGSGNTIYF. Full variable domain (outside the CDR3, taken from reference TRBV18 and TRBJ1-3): NAGVMQNPRHLVRRRGQEARLRCSPMKGHSHVYWYRQLPEEGLKFMVYLQKENIIDESGMPKERFSAEFPKEGPSILRIQQVVRGDSAAYFCASSPTDRLGSGNTIYFGEGSWLTVV.

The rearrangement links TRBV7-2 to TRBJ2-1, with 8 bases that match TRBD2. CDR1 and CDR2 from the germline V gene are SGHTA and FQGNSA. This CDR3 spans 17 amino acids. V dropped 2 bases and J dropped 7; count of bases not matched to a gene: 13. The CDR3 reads CASSLKISGGPRNEQFF. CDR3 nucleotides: TGTGCCAGCAGCTTAAAGATATCGGGGGGGCCGCGGAATGAGCAGTTCTTC.

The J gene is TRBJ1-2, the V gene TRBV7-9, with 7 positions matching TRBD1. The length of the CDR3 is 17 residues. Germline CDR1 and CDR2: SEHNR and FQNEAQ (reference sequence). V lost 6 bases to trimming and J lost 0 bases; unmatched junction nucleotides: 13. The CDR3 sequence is CASSAGQNLLSNYGYTF. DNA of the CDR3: TGTGCCAGCAGTGCGGGACAGAATTTACTTTCTAACTATGGCTACACCTTC.

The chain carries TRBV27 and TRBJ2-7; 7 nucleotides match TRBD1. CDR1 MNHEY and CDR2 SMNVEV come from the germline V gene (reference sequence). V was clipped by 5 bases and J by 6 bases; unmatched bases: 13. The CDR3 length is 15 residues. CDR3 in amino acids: CASSGTGTVLVEQYF. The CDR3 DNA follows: TGTGCCAGCAGTGGCACCGGGACAGTCCTCGTCGAGCAGTACTTC.

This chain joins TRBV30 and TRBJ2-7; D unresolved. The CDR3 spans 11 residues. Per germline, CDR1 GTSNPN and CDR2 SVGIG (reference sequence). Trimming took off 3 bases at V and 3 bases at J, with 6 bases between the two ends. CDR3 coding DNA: TGTGCCTGGAGCCGGAACTACGAGCAGTACTTC. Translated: CAWSRNYEQYF.

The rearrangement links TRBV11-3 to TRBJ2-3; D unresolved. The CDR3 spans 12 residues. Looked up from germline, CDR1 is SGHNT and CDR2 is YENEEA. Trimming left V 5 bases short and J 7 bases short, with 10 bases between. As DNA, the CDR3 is TGTGCCAGCAGCCTTAATGGATATACGCAGTATTTT. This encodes CASSLNGYTQYF. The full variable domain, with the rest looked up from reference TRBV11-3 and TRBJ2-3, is EAGVVQSPRYKIIEKKQPVAFWCNPISGHNTLYWYLQNLGQGPELLIRYENEEAVDDSQLPKDRFSAERLKGVDSTLKIQPAELGDSAVYLCASSLNGYTQYFGPGTRLTVL.

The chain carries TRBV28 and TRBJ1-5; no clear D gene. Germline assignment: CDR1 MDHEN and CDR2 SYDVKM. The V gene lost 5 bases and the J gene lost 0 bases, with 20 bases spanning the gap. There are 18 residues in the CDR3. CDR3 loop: CASSAESPIWDSNQPQHF. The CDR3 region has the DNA TGTGCCAGCAGTGCTGAGAGCCCAATATGGGATAGCAATCAGCCCCAGCATTTT.

The CDR3 bases are TGTGCTAGTGGGTTAGGTGTAAATGAGCAGTTCTTC. It yields the protein CASGLGVNEQFF. The chain joins TRBV12-5 to TRBJ2-1; no clear D. Trimming pared 6 bases from V and 7 bases from J, leaving 10 bases between. The CDR3 length is 12 residues. Germline-derived CDR1 and CDR2 are LGHNT and FRNRAP.